This is a list of T cell receptor beta chains from one sample in a study of shared clonotypes between healthy human individuals. Here immunoSEQ multiplex PCR was the method, and the copy in TCRdb shows in-frame clones only, minus some. The data show over 2 million clones, 85% to 95% seen once. Sequenced: naive CD4+ T cells from PBMCs. The receptors were gathered from a man between 18 and 35 years old in good health. Some clones in this sample may be carry-over from other donors' samples. CDR3s leave out the opening cysteine and the closing phenylalanine or tryptophan.

V gene: TRBV6-1; J gene: TRBJ2-1; CDR3 protein: ASSEAHSGEGDNEQF
V gene: TRBV11-1; J gene: TRBJ2-7; CDR3 protein: ASSLGGISYEQY
V gene: TRBV6-1; J gene: TRBJ1-2; CDR3 protein: ASSEAMRNFYGYT
V gene: TRBV6-6; J gene: TRBJ2-7; CDR3 protein: ASSYSRQGTYEQY
V gene: TRBV19; J gene: TRBJ2-7; CDR3 protein: ASSITTFHEQY
V gene: TRBV13; J gene: TRBJ2-3; CDR3 protein: ASSPKTGADTQY
V gene: TRBV7-5; J gene: TRBJ2-7; CDR3 protein: ARSSHPLLAPYEQY
V gene: TRBV5-1; J gene: TRBJ2-5; CDR3 protein: ASSLTTGEAETQY
V gene: TRBV5-4; J gene: TRBJ2-2; CDR3 protein: ASSPTWDLTGELF
V gene: TRBV7-3; J gene: TRBJ2-2; CDR3 protein: ASSLGAGMRTGELF
V gene: TRBV30; J gene: TRBJ1-5; CDR3 protein: AGGINQPQH
V gene: TRBV5-1; J gene: TRBJ1-1; CDR3 protein: ASSWGTGGTEAF
V gene: TRBV28; J gene: TRBJ1-1; CDR3 protein: ASSLTSFDTEAF
V gene: TRBV2; J gene: TRBJ1-1; CDR3 protein: ASTYSSEAF
V gene: TRBV5-1; J gene: TRBJ1-1; CDR3 protein: ASSLRDLGNTEAF
V gene: TRBV28; J gene: TRBJ2-7; CDR3 protein: ASAGTGTGEQY